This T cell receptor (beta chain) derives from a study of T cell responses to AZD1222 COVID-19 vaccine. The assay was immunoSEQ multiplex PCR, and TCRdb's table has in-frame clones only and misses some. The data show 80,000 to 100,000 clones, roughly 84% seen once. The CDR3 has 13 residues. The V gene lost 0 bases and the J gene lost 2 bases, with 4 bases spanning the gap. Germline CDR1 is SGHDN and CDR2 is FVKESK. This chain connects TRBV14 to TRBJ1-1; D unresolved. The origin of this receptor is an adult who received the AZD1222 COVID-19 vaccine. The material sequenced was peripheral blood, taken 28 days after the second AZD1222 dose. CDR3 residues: CASSQDSNTEAFF. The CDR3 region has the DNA TGTGCCAGCAGCCAAGACAGCAACACTGAAGCTTTCTTT.